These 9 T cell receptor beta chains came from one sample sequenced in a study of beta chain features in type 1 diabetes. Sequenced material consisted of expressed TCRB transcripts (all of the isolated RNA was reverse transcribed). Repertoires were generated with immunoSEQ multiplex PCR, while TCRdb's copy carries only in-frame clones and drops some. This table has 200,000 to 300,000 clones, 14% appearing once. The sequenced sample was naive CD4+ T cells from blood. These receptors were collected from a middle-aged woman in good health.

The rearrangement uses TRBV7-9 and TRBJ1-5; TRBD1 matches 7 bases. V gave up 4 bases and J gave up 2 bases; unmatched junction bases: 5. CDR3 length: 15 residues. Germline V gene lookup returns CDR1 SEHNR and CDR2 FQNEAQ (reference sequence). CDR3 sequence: CASSWDSSGNQPQHF. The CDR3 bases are TGTGCCAGCAGCTGGGACAGCTCAGGCAATCAGCCCCAGCATTTT.

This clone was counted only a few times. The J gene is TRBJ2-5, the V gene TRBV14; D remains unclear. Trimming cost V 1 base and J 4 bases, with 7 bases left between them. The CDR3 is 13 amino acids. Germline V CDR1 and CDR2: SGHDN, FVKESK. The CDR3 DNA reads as TGTGCCAGCAGCCAAGGGCTAGGAGAGACCCAGTACTTC. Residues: CASSQGLGETQYF.

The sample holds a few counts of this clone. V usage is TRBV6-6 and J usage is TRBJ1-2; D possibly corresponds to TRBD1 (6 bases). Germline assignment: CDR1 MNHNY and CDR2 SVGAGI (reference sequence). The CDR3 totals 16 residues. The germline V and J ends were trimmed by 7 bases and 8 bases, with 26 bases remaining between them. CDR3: CASTPGGGPIPWGYTF. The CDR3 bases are TGTGCCAGCACCCCGGGAGGGGGGCCCATCCCTTGGGGCTACACCTTC.

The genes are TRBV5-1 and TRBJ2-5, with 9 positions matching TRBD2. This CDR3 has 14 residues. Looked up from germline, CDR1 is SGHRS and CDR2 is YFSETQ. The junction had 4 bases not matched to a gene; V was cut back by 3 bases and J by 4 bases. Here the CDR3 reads CASSSRGGTETQYF. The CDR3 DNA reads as TGCGCCAGCAGCTCGCGGGGGGGGACAGAGACCCAGTACTTC.

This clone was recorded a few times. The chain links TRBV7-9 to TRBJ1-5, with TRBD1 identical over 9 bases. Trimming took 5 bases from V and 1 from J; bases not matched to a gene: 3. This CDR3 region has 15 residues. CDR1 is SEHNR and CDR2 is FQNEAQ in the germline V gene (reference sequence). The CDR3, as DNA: TGTGCCAGCAGCCAGGGGACAGGGAGCAATCAGCCCCAGCATTTT. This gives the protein CASSQGTGSNQPQHF.

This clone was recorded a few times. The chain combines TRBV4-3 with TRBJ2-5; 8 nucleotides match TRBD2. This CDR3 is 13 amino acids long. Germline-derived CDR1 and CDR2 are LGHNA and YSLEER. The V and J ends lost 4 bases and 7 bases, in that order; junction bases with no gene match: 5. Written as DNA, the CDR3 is TGCGCCAGCAGCCCCCGTGCGGGGGGGACCCAGTACTTC. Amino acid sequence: CASSPRAGGTQYF.

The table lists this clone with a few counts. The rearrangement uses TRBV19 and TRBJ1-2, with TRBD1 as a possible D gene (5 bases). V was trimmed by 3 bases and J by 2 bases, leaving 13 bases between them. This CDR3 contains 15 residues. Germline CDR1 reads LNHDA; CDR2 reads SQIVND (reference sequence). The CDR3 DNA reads TGTGCCAGTAGTATCCACTCTGGGGGGAACTATGGCTACACCTTC. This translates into CASSIHSGGNYGYTF.

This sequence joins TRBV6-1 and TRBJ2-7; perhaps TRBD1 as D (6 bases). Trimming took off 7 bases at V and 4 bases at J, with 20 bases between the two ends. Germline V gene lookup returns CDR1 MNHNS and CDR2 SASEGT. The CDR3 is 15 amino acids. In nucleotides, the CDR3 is TGTGCCAGCACCTACTTGGGGGCAGGAAAGTACGAGCAGTACTTC. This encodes CASTYLGAGKYEQYF.

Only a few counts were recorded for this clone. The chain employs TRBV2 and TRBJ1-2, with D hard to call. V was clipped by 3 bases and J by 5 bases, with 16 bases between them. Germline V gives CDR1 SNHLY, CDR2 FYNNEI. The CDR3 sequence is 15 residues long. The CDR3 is CASSEYGSEVYGYTF. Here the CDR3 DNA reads TGTGCCAGCAGTGAGTACGGGTCGGAAGTATATGGCTACACCTTC.